Listed here is a single TCR beta chain. It has no known antigen specificity. The record has no base qualities; no much larger clone is one base away. These data are taken from a study of T cell changes during pregnancy in multiple sclerosis (dated by TCRdb to 2018 to 2020). For the study in its entirety: In women with multiple sclerosis, the researchers looked at how the T cell repertoire shifted as pregnancy progressed.

CDR1 and CDR2 (MDHEN, SYDVKM) derive from the germline V gene. From cysteine to phenylalanine, the CDR3 is 15 amino acids long. The retained sequence is limited to the CDR3, 45 bases, with the frame set at the first base. Trimming removed 6 bases from V and 1 base from J, leaving 15 bases between the germline ends. The library was obtained by the immunoSEQ multiplex PCR assay. What TCRdb holds here is the immuneACCESS table cut down to in-frame rearrangements. Part of the clones is not present; checked against another copy, under half of the missing clones reflect an unresolved V gene, and the others are unexplained. Here the sample has tens of thousands of clones; roughly 90% occur a single time. The ten largest clones add up to about 0.9% of the sample.

The source is a female donor in good health, enrolled as a control in a pregnancy study. Sequences were derived from peripheral blood, sampled in the first trimester of pregnancy. The rearrangement joined TRBV28 to TRBJ1-1, and perhaps TRBD1 as D gene, on 6 matching bases. CDR3 loop: CASSPTGRGNTEAFF. Read as DNA, the sequence is TGTGCCAGCAGCCCTACAGGGCGAGGGAACACTGAAGCTTTCTTT.